These T cell receptor beta chains were read from a single sample in a study of cytomegalovirus exposure and HLA in healthy donors. TCRdb's copy holds only in-frame clones and misses some; the assay was immunoSEQ multiplex PCR. This sample has about 82,000 clones, with about four fifths found just once. The sample taken for sequencing was PBMCs. The receptors derive from a male donor in good health and CMV-seropositive. CDR3s include the opening cysteine and the closing phenylalanine or tryptophan. The order of the fields is clone size, V gene, J gene, D gene, CDR3 DNA, CDR3 protein. D genes are given only for firm matches. The size of a clone is reported for some rows only, either as once, few or many, or as a class for expanded clones.

NA	TRBV6-1	TRBJ2-1	TRBD2	TGTGCCAGCAGTGAAAGTTTCGGGGGGACTAGCGGGAGGGTAGGGCAGTTCTTC	CASSESFGGTSGRVGQFF
NA	TRBV18	TRBJ1-1	NA	TGTGCCAGCTCATTCATCTCTACAGTCATGAACACTGAAGCTTTCTTT	CASSFISTVMNTEAFF
NA	TRBV5-1	TRBJ1-1	NA	TGCGCCAGCAGCCTGGCCCCGGACAGTGAAGCTTTCTTT	CASSLAPDSEAFF
NA	TRBV18	TRBJ1-1	NA	TGTGCCAGCTCACCTGTACAGAACACTGAAGCTTTCTTT	CASSPVQNTEAFF
NA	TRBV7-9	TRBJ2-7	TRBD1	TGTGCCAGCAGCTCTCAGGGGGCGAGATACGAGCAGTACTTC	CASSSQGARYEQYF
NA	TRBV6-1	TRBJ1-1	NA	TGTGCCAGCAGCGCCGGACAGAACACTGAAGCTTTCTTT	CASSAGQNTEAFF
NA	TRBV28	TRBJ1-1	TRBD1	TGTGCCAGCGCCTCGACAGGGTTGGGGACTGAAGCTTTCTTT	CASASTGLGTEAFF
once	TRBV30	TRBJ1-4	NA	TGTGCCCGGGGGGGGCACAAGGATGAAAAACTGTTTTTT	CARGGHKDEKLFF
once	TRBV5-1	TRBJ1-1	TRBD1	TGCGCCAGCAGCTTGGGGACAGGGGGGAACACTGAAGCTTTCTTT	CASSLGTGGNTEAFF
once	TRBV4-1	TRBJ1-2	NA	TGCGCCAGCAGTCCAGGGAAAAAAAACTATGGCTACACCTTC	CASSPGKKNYGYTF
NA	TRBV28	TRBJ2-5	TRBD1	TGTGCCAGCAGTTTGGTAGACAGGGGGGAGACCCAGTACTTC	CASSLVDRGETQYF
NA	TRBV28	TRBJ1-1	TRBD1	TGTGCCAGCAGTTTGGGGGACAGGGTGAACACTGAAGCTTTCTTT	CASSLGDRVNTEAFF
NA	TRBV5-4	TRBJ2-2	TRBD2	TGTGCCAGCAGCCCGGGACTAGCGCTCAAGAAGACCAACACCGGGGAGCTGTTTTTT	CASSPGLALKKTNTGELFF
few	TRBV5-4	TRBJ2-3	NA	TGTGCCAGCAGCTTGGAATTATTGGGAGCCGCAGATACGCAGTATTTT	CASSLELLGAADTQYF
NA	TRBV7-8	TRBJ2-5	NA	TGTGCCAGCAGCTTAAACCCAGGTCAAGAGACCCAGTACTTC	CASSLNPGQETQYF
NA	TRBV7-2	TRBJ2-7	NA	TGTGCCAGCAGCCCCGGAGGTCTCGAGCAGTACTTC	CASSPGGLEQYF
NA	TRBV7-9	TRBJ2-7	NA	TGTGCCAGCAGCCCGGCGGCCTCCTACGAGCAGTACTTC	CASSPAASYEQYF
NA	TRBV7-2	TRBJ1-4	TRBD1	TGTGCCAGCAGCTCTACAGGGGGACATGAAAAACTGTTTTTT	CASSSTGGHEKLFF
NA	TRBV6-5	TRBJ2-7	TRBD1	TGTGCCAGCAGTTACTCGGGGACAGGGACCTCCTACGAGCAGTACTTC	CASSYSGTGTSYEQYF
NA	TRBV4-1	TRBJ2-1	TRBD2	TGCGCCAGCAGCCAAGCCCTAGCGGGAGGCAACCATGAGCAGTTCTTC	CASSQALAGGNHEQFF
NA	TRBV7-9	TRBJ2-7	NA	TGTGCCAGCAGCTCCCTAACAGGGCTGACGTACGAGCAGTACTTC	CASSSLTGLTYEQYF
NA	TRBV27	TRBJ2-7	TRBD2	TGTGCCAGCAGTCCTATAGCGGGAGGGCCCTACGAGCAGTACTTC	CASSPIAGGPYEQYF
NA	TRBV4-2	TRBJ2-7	NA	TGTGCCAGCAGCCAAGTTGTCAGGGGTCAATACGAGCAGTACTTC	CASSQVVRGQYEQYF
NA	TRBV4-1	TRBJ2-5	NA	TGCGCCAGCAGGCCCGAGGAGCGGGAGACCCAGTACTTC	CASRPEERETQYF
once	TRBV7-6	TRBJ2-5	TRBD2	TGTGCCAGCAGCCCTCGCGGGGGGGCTAGCGGGAGCGAAGAGACCCAGTACTTC	CASSPRGGASGSEETQYF
NA	TRBV6-5	TRBJ1-2	NA	TGTGCCAGCAGTTTTGACAGGAACTATGGCTACACCTTC	CASSFDRNYGYTF
NA	TRBV9	TRBJ2-7	TRBD1	TGTGCCAGCAGCTTGGACAGGGTCTTACCCCACGAGCAGTACTTC	CASSLDRVLPHEQYF
NA	TRBV4-1	TRBJ2-3	NA	TGCGCCAGCAGCGTACCGGGACACGGCACAGATACGCAGTATTTT	CASSVPGHGTDTQYF
NA	TRBV27	TRBJ1-6	NA	TGTGCCAGCAGTTTATCGCCCTACGGTTTCAGGGTTGATACCTATAATTCACCCCTCCACTTT	CASSLSPYGFRVDTYNSPLHF
NA	TRBV2	TRBJ2-2	NA	TGTGCCAGCAGTAAAGGGCTGAACACCGGGGAGCTGTTTTTT	CASSKGLNTGELFF
NA	TRBV20-1	TRBJ2-7	NA	TGCAGTGCGCTTACCAGGGGCGAGCAGTACTTC	CSALTRGEQYF
once	TRBV7-2	TRBJ2-5	TRBD2	TGTGCCAGCAGCTTAGGGACTAGCGGGAGGGGCGAGACCCAGTACTTC	CASSLGTSGRGETQYF
NA	TRBV30	TRBJ2-7	NA	TGTGCCTGGAGCCAGGGGATCCATCTAGACGAGCAGTACTTC	CAWSQGIHLDEQYF
NA	TRBV27	TRBJ1-5	NA	TGTGCCAGCAGTTTAATGTTCTATAGCAATCAGCCCCAGCATTTT	CASSLMFYSNQPQHF
NA	TRBV7-6	TRBJ1-2	TRBD1	TGTGCCAGCAGCAACCGGAGACAGGGGGATGGCTACACCTTC	CASSNRRQGDGYTF
NA	TRBV6-1	TRBJ1-2	TRBD1	TGTGCCAGCAGTGAAGCCCAGACAGGGGATGGCTACACCTTC	CASSEAQTGDGYTF
NA	TRBV7-3	TRBJ2-5	TRBD1	TGTGCCAGCAGCCGATCTACAGGGGGCCAAGAGACCCAGTACTTC	CASSRSTGGQETQYF
NA	TRBV6-1	TRBJ1-6	NA	TGTGCCAGCAGTGGACAGCATAGACCCCTCCACTTT	CASSGQHRPLHF
few	TRBV28	TRBJ2-7	NA	TGTGCCAGCACAGGGAGGTACGAGCAGTACTTC	CASTGRYEQYF
NA	TRBV5-4	TRBJ1-2	NA	TGTGCCAGCAGCCCGGGCCGGGGGACGGAAGGCTACGCCTTC	CASSPGRGTEGYAF
NA	TRBV11-3	TRBJ2-6	NA	TGTGCCAGCAGCGCGGGGGCGACTGGGGCCAACGTCCTGACTTTC	CASSAGATGANVLTF
few	TRBV5-6	TRBJ2-7	TRBD1	TGTGCCAGCAGCTATCTGGACAGGGGGCCTGAGCAGTACTTC	CASSYLDRGPEQYF
NA	TRBV19	TRBJ1-2	NA	TGTGCCAGTAGTATTGCCCACTTTTATGGCTACACCTTC	CASSIAHFYGYTF
NA	TRBV19	TRBJ2-3	TRBD2	TGTGCCAGTACCACCGGGACTAGCGGGGCGGATACGCAGTATTTT	CASTTGTSGADTQYF
NA	TRBV11-2	TRBJ2-7	NA	TGTGCCAGCAGCTTACCCCGCCAGGGACTGTACGAGCAGTACTTC	CASSLPRQGLYEQYF
NA	TRBV25-1	TRBJ2-3	NA	TGTGCCAGCAGTGAGACGGAGAATAGCACAGATACGCAGTATTTT	CASSETENSTDTQYF
once	TRBV9	TRBJ2-3	TRBD1	TGTGCCAGCAGCGTAGCCCCCGGACAGGGCACAGATACGCAGTATTTT	CASSVAPGQGTDTQYF
NA	TRBV6-5	TRBJ2-7	TRBD1	TGTGCCAGCAGTTCAAAACGACAGGGATCGGGCGAGCAGTACTTC	CASSSKRQGSGEQYF
NA	TRBV6-6	TRBJ1-1	NA	TGTGCCAGCAGTTACACGGGGGGGAACACTGAAGCTTTCTTT	CASSYTGGNTEAFF